These T cell receptor beta chains were read from a single sample in a study of human T cells and chemical hapten exposure. TCRdb analysed the 5' RACE reads with MiXCR anew, one entry per CDR3 protein. Among 130,000 or so distinct CDR3 sequences listed, roughly 4% were seen once. The receptors originated from a female donor in good health. Both conserved end residues are part of each CDR3. D genes are given only for firm matches. Clone size is stated in some rows and not others, as once, few, many or a class when expanded.

>TRBJ2-3|many|TRBD2|TRBV5-1|16
CASSSKLAASTDTQYF
TGCGCCAGCAGCTCCAAACTAGCGGCCAGCACAGATACGCAGTATTTT
>TRBJ2-7|many|.|TRBV12-2|14
CASPGDRGRYEQYF
TGTGCAAGTCCCGGGGACAGGGGGAGGTACGAGCAGTACTTC
>TRBJ1-5|many|.|TRBV18|13
CASSPEVDQPQHF
TGTGCCAGCTCACCTGAGGTTGATCAGCCCCAGCATTTT
>TRBJ2-1|few|.|TRBV5-6|12
CASRKRENEQFF
TGTGCCAGCAGAAAACGAGAGAATGAGCAGTTCTTC
>TRBJ2-3|once|.|TRBV12-3/TRBV12-4|13
CASSGTTPDTQYF
TGTGCCAGCAGCGGGACGACCCCAGATACGCAGTATTTT
>TRBJ1-1|many|.|TRBV5-4|12
CASSRMDTEAFF
TGTGCCAGCAGTCGTATGGACACTGAAGCTTTCTTT
>TRBJ2-7|few|.|TRBV9|15
CASSVSQGPFAVQYF
TGTGCCAGCAGCGTATCTCAGGGGCCCTTTGCGGTGCAGTACTTC
>TRBJ2-1|many|TRBD2|TRBV20-1|14
CSADLSGGNNEQFF
TGCAGTGCTGATCTTAGCGGGGGAAACAATGAGCAGTTCTTC
>TRBJ1-1|few|.|TRBV20-1|16
CSSSTVASYWNTEAFF
TGCAGTTCTTCTACAGTTGCGTCTTACTGGAACACTGAAGCTTTCTTT
>TRBJ2-4|many|.|TRBV20-1|12
CSVGRVKNIQYF
TGCAGTGTAGGTCGGGTCAAAAACATTCAGTACTTC
>TRBJ2-6|many|TRBD1|TRBV27|18
CASSLGTGGPSGANVLTF
TGTGCCAGCAGTTTGGGGACAGGGGGCCCATCTGGGGCCAACGTCCTGACTTTC
>TRBJ2-2|many|.|TRBV7-9|12
CASSASTGELFF
TGTGCCAGCAGCGCGTCTACCGGGGAGCTGTTTTTT
>TRBJ1-2|.|.|TRBV12-3/TRBV12-4|14
CASSLSQGNYGYTF
TGTGCCAGCAGTTTATCCCAGGGTAACTATGGCTACACCTTC
>TRBJ2-2|many|.|TRBV2|15
CASSVVGLNTGELFF
TGTGCCAGCAGTGTTGTAGGATTGAACACCGGGGAGCTGTTTTTT
>TRBJ1-6|many|.|TRBV5-6|17
CASSWGQGNSYNSPLHF
TGTGCCAGCAGCTGGGGCCAGGGGAATTCCTATAATTCACCCCTCCACTTT
>TRBJ1-1|few|TRBD1|TRBV27|13
CASRAAGTGGTFF
TGTGCCAGCAGGGCCGCGGGGACAGGGGGAACTTTCTTT
>TRBJ2-5|many|.|TRBV6-2/TRBV6-3|12
CASSRTGETQYF
TGTGCCAGCAGTCGGACTGGAGAGACCCAGTACTTC
>TRBJ1-1|many|.|TRBV7-8|13
CASSQQGNTEAFF
TGTGCCAGCAGCCAACAGGGGAACACTGAAGCTTTCTTT
>TRBJ2-1|many|.|TRBV6-4|15
CASSEKVDTVTEQFF
TGTGCCAGCAGTGAAAAAGTCGACACAGTGACTGAGCAGTTCTTC
>TRBJ1-4|.|.|TRBV4-2|15
CASSQAGPTNEKLFF
TGTGCCAGCAGCCAAGCCGGACCAACTAATGAAAAACTGTTTTTT
>TRBJ1-3|many|.|TRBV9|11
CASRDGNTIYF
TGTGCCAGCAGAGACGGAAACACCATATATTTT
>TRBJ2-3|many|TRBD2|TRBV5-1|19
CASSLNPVSGGAATDTQYF
TGCGCCAGCAGCTTGAACCCAGTCAGCGGGGGGGCCGCGACAGATACGCAGTATTTT
>TRBJ2-5|many|TRBD2|TRBV5-5|17
CASSLGELAGVQETQYF
TGTGCCAGCAGCTTGGGGGAACTAGCGGGGGTCCAAGAGACCCAGTACTTC
>TRBJ1-1|many|.|TRBV15|15
CATSTPEKWGTEAFF
TGTGCCACCAGCACCCCCGAGAAGTGGGGCACTGAAGCTTTCTTT
>TRBJ2-1|many|.|TRBV5-4|16
CASSPEGQGPNNEQFF
TGTGCCAGCAGCCCAGAGGGGCAGGGGCCGAACAATGAGCAGTTCTTC
>TRBJ2-2|many|.|TRBV28|15
CASSPLVGNTGELFF
TGTGCCAGCAGTCCCCTTGTGGGAAACACCGGGGAGCTGTTTTTT
>TRBJ2-7|many|.|TRBV7-8|14
CASSLDMGGFEQYF
TGTGCCAGCAGCTTAGACATGGGTGGGTTCGAGCAGTACTTC
>TRBJ2-5|many|TRBD2|TRBV6-5|15
CASSWGLAGGETQYF
TGTGCCAGCAGTTGGGGACTAGCGGGGGGAGAGACCCAGTACTTC
>TRBJ2-5|many|TRBD2|TRBV9|15
CASKPLAGGPETQYF
TGTGCCAGCAAGCCACTAGCGGGGGGGCCCGAGACCCAGTACTTC
>TRBJ2-2|.|.|TRBV6-5|16
CTSSARRTVGAGELFF
TGTACCAGCAGCGCCCGAAGGACGGTTGGGGCCGGGGAGCTGTTTTTT
>TRBJ2-7|few|TRBD1|TRBV4-3|15
CASSQSPGTGGEQYF
TGCGCCAGCAGCCAATCTCCCGGGACAGGGGGCGAGCAGTACTTC
>TRBJ1-3|many|.|TRBV7-9|13
CASSPTASNTIYF
TGTGCCAGCAGCCCTACGGCCTCCAACACCATATATTTT
>TRBJ2-1|few|.|TRBV5-4|16
CASSSVSGGRYNEQFF
TGTGCCAGCAGTTCTGTCTCCGGGGGGCGTTACAATGAGCAGTTCTTC
>TRBJ1-5|many|TRBD1|TRBV28|17
CASSLITGTGAFQPQHF
TGTGCCAGCAGTTTAATAACGGGGACAGGGGCATTTCAGCCCCAGCATTTT
>TRBJ1-6|many|.|TRBV6-6|17
CASSSSTGGRNNSPLHF
TGTGCCAGCAGTTCATCGACGGGCGGTCGGAATAATTCACCCCTCCACTTT
>TRBJ1-1|few|.|TRBV12-3/TRBV12-4|13
CASSIGRRPEAFF
TGTGCCAGCAGTATAGGGAGGCGTCCTGAAGCTTTCTTT
>TRBJ2-3|few|.|TRBV2|15
CASSALASGTDTQYF
TGTGCCAGCAGTGCCCTAGCATCTGGCACAGATACGCAGTATTTT
>TRBJ2-1|few|.|TRBV7-8|11
CASSGGRRGFF
TGTGCCAGCAGCGGGGGAAGGAGAGGGTTCTTC
>TRBJ1-2|many|.|TRBV5-6|16
CASSLATTGIDYGYTF
TGTGCCAGCAGCTTGGCCACCACAGGGATAGACTATGGCTACACCTTC
>TRBJ2-6|many|.|TRBV7-2|16
CASSSRGNPGANVLTF
TGTGCCAGCAGCTCTAGGGGAAACCCTGGGGCCAACGTCCTGACTTTC
>TRBJ1-6|many|TRBD1|TRBV6-2/TRBV6-3|14
CASSQGQDSSPLHF
TGTGCCAGCAGTCAGGGACAGGACTCTTCACCCCTCCACTTT
>TRBJ1-4|many|TRBD1|TRBV2|13
CASDRAGEEKLFF
TGTGCCAGCGACAGGGCGGGGGAAGAAAAACTGTTTTTT
>TRBJ1-5|many|.|TRBV3-1|14
CASSQGGVIQPQHF
TGTGCCAGCAGCCAAGGGGGGGTCATACAGCCCCAGCATTTT
>TRBJ1-1|many|.|TRBV5-1|15
CASSLEPGMNTEAFF
TGCGCCAGCAGCTTGGAACCAGGAATGAACACTGAAGCTTTCTTT
>TRBJ1-1|many|TRBD1|TRBV27|15
CASSFVGGLPTEAFF
TGTGCCAGCAGTTTCGTAGGGGGCCTCCCGACTGAAGCTTTCTTT
>TRBJ2-2|many|TRBD1|TRBV6-4|15
CASSDSARGPGELFF
TGTGCCAGCAGTGACTCCGCCAGGGGGCCCGGGGAGCTGTTTTTT
>TRBJ2-3|many|TRBD2|TRBV6-2/TRBV6-3|17
CASSRTSGGLGTDTQYF
TGTGCCAGCAGTAGGACTAGCGGGGGACTCGGGACAGATACGCAGTATTTT
>TRBJ1-2|.|TRBD1|TRBV7-9|14
CASRRTGETEGYTF
TGTGCCAGCAGGCGCACAGGGGAAACTGAAGGCTACACCTTC
>TRBJ2-3|many|TRBD1|TRBV29-1|12
CSVGTGADTQYF
TGCAGCGTCGGGACAGGGGCAGATACGCAGTATTTT
>TRBJ1-1|.|.|TRBV29-1|15
CSVEKEWLRNTEAFF
TGCAGCGTTGAAAAGGAATGGTTAAGGAACACTGAAGCTTTCTTT
>TRBJ1-1|many|.|TRBV19|13
CASSIDENTEAFF
TGTGCCAGTAGTATTGACGAGAACACTGAAGCTTTCTTT
>TRBJ1-1|many|.|TRBV7-2|13
CASSLQGKSEAFF
TGTGCCAGCAGCTTACAGGGGAAGAGTGAAGCTTTCTTT
>TRBJ2-1|many|.|TRBV13|17
CASSSRSPGGRYNEQFF
TGTGCCAGCAGCTCCAGATCCCCGGGGGGCCGCTACAATGAGCAGTTCTTC
>TRBJ1-2|many|TRBD1|TRBV20-1|15
CSARDRDRGSYGYTF
TGCAGTGCTAGAGATAGGGACAGGGGTTCCTATGGCTACACCTTC